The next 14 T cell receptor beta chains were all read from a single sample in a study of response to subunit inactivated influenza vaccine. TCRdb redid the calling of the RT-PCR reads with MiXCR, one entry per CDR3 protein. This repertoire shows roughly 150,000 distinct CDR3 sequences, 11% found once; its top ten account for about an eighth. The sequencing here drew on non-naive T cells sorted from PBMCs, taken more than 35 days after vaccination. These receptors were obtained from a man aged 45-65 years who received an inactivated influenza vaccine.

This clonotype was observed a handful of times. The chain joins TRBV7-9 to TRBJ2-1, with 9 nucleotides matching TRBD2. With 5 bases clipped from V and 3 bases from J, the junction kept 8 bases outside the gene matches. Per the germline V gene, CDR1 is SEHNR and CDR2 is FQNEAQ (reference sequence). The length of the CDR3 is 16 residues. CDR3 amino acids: CASSPRPSGNYNEQFF. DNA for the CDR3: TGTGCCAGCAGCCCCCGGCCTAGCGGGAACTACAATGAGCAGTTCTTC. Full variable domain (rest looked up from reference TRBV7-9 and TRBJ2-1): DTGVSQNPRHKITKRGQNVTFRCDPISEHNRLYWYRQTLGQGPEFLTYFQNEAQLEKSRLLSDRFSAERPKGSFSTLEIQRTEQGDSAMYLCASSPRPSGNYNEQFFGPGTRLTVL.

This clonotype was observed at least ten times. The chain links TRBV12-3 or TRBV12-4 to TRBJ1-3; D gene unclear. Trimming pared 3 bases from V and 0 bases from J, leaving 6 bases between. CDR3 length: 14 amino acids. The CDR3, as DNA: TGTGCCAGCAGTTTTAGCCGCTCTGGAAACACCATATATTTT. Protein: CASSFSRSGNTIYF.

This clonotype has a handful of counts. CDR3 nucleotides: TGCGCCAGCAGCTCCCAGATTGCCGGGACAGGGGCGCGCGAGCAGTACTTC. Protein sequence: CASSSQIAGTGAREQYF. The chain combines TRBV5-1 with TRBJ2-7, with TRBD1 matching over 10 bases. Germline V gene sequence: CDR1 SGHRS, CDR2 YFSETQ. The CDR3 totals 17 residues. With V trimmed by 3 bases and J by 6 bases, 15 bases remained unmatched.

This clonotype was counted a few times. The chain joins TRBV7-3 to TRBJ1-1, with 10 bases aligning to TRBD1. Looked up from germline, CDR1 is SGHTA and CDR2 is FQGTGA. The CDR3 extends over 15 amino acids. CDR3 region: CARERTGGTNTEAFF. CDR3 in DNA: TGTGCGAGGGAGAGGACAGGGGGAACGAACACTGAAGCTTTCTTT.

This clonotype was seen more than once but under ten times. Written as DNA, the CDR3 is TGTGCCACCGCGGACAGCGGATTCACTGAAGCTTTCTTT. Translated, it gives CATADSGFTEAFF. The chain joins TRBV6-1 to TRBJ1-1; the D gene is possibly TRBD1 (6 bases). The ends were cut back, 10 bases at V and 4 bases at J, with 16 bases in the middle. In germline, CDR1 is MNHNS, CDR2 SASEGT. This CDR3 is 13 amino acids long.

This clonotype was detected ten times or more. The DNA of the CDR3 is TGCGCCAGCAGCTTGCCTCTTTCCGATACGCAGTATTTT. Translated, it gives CASSLPLSDTQYF. The chain carries TRBV5-1 and TRBJ2-3, with unresolved D. The V end was cut by 1 base, the J end by 6 bases, with 9 bases between. The CDR3 has 13 amino acids. Per germline, CDR1 SGHRS and CDR2 YFSETQ.

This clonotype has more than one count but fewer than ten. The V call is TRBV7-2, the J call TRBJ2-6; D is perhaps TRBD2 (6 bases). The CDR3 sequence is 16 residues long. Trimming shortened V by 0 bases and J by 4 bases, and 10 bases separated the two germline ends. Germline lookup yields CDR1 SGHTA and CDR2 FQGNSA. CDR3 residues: CASSLAGGSGANVLTF. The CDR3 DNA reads TGTGCCAGCAGCTTAGCGGGGGGTTCCGGGGCCAACGTCCTGACTTTC.

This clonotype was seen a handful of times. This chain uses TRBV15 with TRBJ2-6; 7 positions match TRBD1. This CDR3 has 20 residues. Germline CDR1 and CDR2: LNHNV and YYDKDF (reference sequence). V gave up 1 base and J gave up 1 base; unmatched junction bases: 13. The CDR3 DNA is TGTGCCACCAGCAGAGCTCTCGCCGCCAACAGGGGTTCTGGGGCCAACGTCCTGACTTTC. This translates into CATSRALAANRGSGANVLTF.

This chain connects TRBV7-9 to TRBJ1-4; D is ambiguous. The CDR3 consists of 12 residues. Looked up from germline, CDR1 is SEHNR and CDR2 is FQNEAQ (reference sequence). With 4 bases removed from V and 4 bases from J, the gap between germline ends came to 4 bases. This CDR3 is CASSWGNEKLFF. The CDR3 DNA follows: TGTGCCAGCAGCTGGGGTAATGAAAAACTGTTTTTT.

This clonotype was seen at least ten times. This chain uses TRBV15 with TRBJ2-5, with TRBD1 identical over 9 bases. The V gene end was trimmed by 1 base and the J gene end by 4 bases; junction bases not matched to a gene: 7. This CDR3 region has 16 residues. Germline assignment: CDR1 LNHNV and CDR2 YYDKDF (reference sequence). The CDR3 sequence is CATSRVGQGFSETQYF. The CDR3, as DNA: TGTGCCACCAGCAGAGTTGGACAGGGGTTTTCAGAGACCCAGTACTTC.

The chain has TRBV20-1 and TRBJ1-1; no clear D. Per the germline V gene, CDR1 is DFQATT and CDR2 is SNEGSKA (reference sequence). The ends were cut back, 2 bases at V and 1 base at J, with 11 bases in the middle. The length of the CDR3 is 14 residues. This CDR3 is CSARLGRKNTEAFF. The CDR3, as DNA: TGCAGTGCTAGACTAGGACGGAAGAACACTGAAGCTTTCTTT.

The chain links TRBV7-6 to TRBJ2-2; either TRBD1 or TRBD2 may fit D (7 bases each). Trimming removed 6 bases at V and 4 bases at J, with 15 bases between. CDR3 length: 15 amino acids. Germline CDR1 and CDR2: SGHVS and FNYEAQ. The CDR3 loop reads CASSQGGVGTGELFF. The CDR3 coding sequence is TGTGCCAGCAGTCAGGGGGGGGTCGGCACCGGGGAGCTGTTTTTT.

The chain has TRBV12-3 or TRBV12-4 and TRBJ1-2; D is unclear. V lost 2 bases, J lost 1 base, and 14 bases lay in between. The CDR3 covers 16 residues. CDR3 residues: CASSLSTEGSNYGYTF. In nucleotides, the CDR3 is TGTGCCAGCAGTTTAAGCACGGAGGGCAGTAACTATGGCTACACCTTC.

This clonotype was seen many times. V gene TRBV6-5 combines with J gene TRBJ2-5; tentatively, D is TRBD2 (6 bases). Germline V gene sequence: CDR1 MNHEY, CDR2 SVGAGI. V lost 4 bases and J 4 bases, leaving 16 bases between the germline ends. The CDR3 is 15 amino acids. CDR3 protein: CASSFMGLDSETQYF. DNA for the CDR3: TGTGCCAGCAGTTTTATGGGACTTGACTCAGAGACCCAGTACTTC.